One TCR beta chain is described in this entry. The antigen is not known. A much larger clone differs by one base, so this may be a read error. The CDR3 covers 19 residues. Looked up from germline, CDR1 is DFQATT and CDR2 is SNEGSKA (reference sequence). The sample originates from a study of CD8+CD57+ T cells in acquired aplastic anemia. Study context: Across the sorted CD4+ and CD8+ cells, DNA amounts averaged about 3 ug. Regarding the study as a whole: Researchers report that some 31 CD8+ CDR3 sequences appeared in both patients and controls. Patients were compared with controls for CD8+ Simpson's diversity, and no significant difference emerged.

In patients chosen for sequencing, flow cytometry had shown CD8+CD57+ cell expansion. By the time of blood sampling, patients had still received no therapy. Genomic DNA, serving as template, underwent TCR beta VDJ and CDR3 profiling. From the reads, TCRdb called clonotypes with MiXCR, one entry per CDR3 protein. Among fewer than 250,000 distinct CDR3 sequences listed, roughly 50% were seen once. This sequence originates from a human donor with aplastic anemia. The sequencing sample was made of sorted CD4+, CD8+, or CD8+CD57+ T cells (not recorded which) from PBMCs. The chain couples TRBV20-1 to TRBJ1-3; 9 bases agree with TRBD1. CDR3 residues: CSASTPGQGLGRLGSTIYF. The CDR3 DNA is TGCAGTGCTTCTACTCCGGGACAGGGTCTCGGAAGGCTAGGAAGCACCATATATTTT.